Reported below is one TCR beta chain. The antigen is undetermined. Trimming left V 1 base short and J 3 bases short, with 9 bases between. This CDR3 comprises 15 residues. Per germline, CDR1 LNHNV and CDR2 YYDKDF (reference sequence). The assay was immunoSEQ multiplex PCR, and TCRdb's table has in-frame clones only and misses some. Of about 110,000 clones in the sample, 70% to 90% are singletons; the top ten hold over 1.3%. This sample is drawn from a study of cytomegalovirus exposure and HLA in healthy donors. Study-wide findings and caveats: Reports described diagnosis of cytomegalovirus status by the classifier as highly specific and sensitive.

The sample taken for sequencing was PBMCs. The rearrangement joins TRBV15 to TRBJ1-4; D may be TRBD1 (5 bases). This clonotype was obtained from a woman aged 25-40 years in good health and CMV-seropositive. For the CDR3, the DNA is TGTGCCACCAGCAGAGCGGCAGGGTCTAATGAAAAACTGTTTTTT. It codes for CATSRAAGSNEKLFF.